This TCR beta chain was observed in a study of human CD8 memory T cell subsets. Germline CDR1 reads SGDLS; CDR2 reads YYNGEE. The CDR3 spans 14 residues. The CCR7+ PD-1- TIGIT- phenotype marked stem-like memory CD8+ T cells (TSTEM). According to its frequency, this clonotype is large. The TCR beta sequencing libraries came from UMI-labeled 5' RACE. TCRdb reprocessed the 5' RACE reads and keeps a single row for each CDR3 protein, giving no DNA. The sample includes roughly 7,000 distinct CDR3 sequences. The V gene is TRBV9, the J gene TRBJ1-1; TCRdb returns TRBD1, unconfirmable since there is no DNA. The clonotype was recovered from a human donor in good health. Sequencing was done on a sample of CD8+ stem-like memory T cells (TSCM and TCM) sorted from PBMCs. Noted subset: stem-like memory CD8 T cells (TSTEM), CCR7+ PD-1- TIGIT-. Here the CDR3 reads CASTDREMNTEAFF.